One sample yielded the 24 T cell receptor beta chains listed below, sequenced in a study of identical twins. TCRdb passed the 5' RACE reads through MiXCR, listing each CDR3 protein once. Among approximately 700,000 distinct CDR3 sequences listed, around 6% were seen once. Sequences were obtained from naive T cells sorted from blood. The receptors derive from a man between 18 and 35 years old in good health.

CDR3 amino acids: CASSQEGGPDSPGELFF. CDR3 coding DNA: TGTGCCAGCAGCCAAGAGGGGGGGCCAGATTCTCCCGGGGAGCTGTTTTTT. The V and J genes are TRBV3-1 and TRBJ2-2; D is possibly TRBD2 (7 bases). CDR1 is LGHDT, CDR2 YNNKEL, per germline (reference sequence). There are 17 residues in the CDR3. The V end was cut by 0 bases, the J end by 6 bases, with 17 bases between.

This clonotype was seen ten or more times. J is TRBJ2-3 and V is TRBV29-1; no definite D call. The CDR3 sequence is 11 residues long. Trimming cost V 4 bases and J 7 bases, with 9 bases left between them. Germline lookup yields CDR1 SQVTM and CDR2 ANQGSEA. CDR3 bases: TGCAGCGTTGTTCGCGATCATACGCAGTATTTT. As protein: CSVVRDHTQYF.

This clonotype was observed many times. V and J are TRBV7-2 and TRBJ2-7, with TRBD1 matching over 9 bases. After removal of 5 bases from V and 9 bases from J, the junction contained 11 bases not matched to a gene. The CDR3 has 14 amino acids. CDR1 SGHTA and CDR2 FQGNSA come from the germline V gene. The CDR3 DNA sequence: TGTGCCAGCAGCGAGAGGACAGGGGTCCTAAGGCAGTACTTC. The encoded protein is CASSERTGVLRQYF.

The CDR3 coding sequence is TGTGCCAGCAGTTTCCATCCCAGCGGGAGGGCCTTAGTAAATGAGCAGTTCTTC. Its protein product is CASSFHPSGRALVNEQFF. V and J are TRBV28 and TRBJ2-1; 10 bases map to TRBD2. The V segment lost 3 bases and the J segment 7 bases; nucleotides outside the gene matches: 15. CDR3 length: 18 amino acids. CDR1 and CDR2 (germline): MDHEN, SYDVKM.

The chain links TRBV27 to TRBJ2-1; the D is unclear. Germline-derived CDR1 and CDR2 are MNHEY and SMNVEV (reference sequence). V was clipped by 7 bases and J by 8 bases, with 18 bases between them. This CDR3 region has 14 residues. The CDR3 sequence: CASIYGSRHDEQFF. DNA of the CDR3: TGTGCCAGCATTTACGGCTCACGACACGATGAGCAGTTCTTC.

CDR3 nucleotides: TGTGCCAGCACCCAATCCCCAGCGGGAGGGGAGTTCTTC. Translated, it gives CASTQSPAGGEFF. The V gene is TRBV7-8, the J gene TRBJ2-1; 10 bases match TRBD2. CDR1 and CDR2 from the germline V gene are SGHVS and FQNEAQ. The CDR3 loop spans 13 amino acids. With V trimmed by 7 bases and J by 14 bases, 11 bases remained unmatched.

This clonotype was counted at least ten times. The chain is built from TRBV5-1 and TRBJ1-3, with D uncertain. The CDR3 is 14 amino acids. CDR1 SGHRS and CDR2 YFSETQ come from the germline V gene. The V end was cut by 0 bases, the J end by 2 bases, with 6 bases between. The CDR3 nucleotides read TGCGCCAGCAGCTTGGGGCTCCCTGGAAACACCATATATTTT. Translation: CASSLGLPGNTIYF.

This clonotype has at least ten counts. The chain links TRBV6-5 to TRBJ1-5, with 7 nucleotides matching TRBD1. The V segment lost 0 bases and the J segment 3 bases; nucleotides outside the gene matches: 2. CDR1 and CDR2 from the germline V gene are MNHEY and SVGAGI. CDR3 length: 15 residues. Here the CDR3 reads CASSYSGQANQPQHF. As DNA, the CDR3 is TGTGCCAGCAGTTACTCCGGACAGGCCAATCAGCCCCAGCATTTT.

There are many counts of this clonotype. CDR3 amino acids: CSAIVSQFHEQFF. The CDR3 DNA sequence: TGCAGTGCTATTGTGTCCCAATTCCATGAGCAGTTCTTC. J is TRBJ2-1 and V is TRBV20-1, with unresolved D. The CDR3 contains 13 residues. Germline V lookup: CDR1 DFQATT, CDR2 SNEGSKA (reference sequence). V lost 4 bases and J lost 8, with 15 bases in between.

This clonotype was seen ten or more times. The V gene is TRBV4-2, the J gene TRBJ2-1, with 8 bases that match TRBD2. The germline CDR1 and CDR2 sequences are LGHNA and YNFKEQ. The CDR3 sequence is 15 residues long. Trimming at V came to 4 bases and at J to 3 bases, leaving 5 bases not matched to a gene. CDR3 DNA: TGTGCCAGCAGCCCATCGGGACTAGACTACAATGAGCAGTTCTTC. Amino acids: CASSPSGLDYNEQFF.

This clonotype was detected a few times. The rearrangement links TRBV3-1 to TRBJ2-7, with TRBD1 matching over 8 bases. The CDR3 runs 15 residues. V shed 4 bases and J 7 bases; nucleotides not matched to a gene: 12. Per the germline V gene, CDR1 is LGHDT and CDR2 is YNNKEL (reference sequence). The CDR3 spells CASSLIGTGVLEQYF. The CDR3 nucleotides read TGTGCCAGCAGCCTTATCGGGACAGGTGTTTTAGAGCAGTACTTC.

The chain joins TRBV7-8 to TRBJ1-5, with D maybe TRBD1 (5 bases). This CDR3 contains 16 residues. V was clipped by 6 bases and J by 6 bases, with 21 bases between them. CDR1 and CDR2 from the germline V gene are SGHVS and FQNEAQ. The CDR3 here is CASSFEGARYFQPQHF. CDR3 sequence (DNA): TGTGCCAGCAGTTTCGAAGGGGCCCGGTATTTTCAGCCCCAGCATTTT.

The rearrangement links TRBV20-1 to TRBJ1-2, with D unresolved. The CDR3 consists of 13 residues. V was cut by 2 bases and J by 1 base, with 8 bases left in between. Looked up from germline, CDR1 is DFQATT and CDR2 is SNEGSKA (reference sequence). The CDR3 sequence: CSARLPINYGYTF. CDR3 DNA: TGCAGTGCTAGATTGCCGATTAACTATGGCTACACCTTC.

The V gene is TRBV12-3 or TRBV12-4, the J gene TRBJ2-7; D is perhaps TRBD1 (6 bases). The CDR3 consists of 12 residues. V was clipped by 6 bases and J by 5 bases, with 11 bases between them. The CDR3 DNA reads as TGTGCCAGCAGGTCTGGGGGCCACGAGCAGTACTTC. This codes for CASRSGGHEQYF.

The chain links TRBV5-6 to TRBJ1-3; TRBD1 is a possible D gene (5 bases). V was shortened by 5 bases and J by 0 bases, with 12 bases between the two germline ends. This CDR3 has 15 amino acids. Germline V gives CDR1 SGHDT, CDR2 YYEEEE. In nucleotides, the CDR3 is TGTGCCAGCAGACGGGACGGCAACTCTGGAAACACCATATATTTT. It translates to CASRRDGNSGNTIYF. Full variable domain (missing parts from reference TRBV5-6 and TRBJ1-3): DAGVTQSPTHLIKTRGQQVTLRCSPKSGHDTVSWYQQALGQGPQFIFQYYEEEERQRGNFPDRFSGHQFPNYSSELNVNALLLGDSALYLCASRRDGNSGNTIYFGEGSWLTVV.

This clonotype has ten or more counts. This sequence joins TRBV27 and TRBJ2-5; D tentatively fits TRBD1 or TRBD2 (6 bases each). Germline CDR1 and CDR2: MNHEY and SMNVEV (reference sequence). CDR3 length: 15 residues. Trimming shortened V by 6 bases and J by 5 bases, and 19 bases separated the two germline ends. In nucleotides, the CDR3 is TGTGCCAGCAGCCTAACCCGTGGGGGGCAGGAGACCCAGTACTTC. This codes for CASSLTRGGQETQYF.

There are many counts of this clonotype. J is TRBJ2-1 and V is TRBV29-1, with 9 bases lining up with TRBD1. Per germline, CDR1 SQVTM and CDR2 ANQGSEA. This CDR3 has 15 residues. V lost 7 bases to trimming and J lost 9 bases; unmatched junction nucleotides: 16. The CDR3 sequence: CSALSPGQGGSEQFF. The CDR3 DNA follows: TGCAGCGCCCTATCCCCGGGACAGGGAGGGAGTGAGCAGTTCTTC.

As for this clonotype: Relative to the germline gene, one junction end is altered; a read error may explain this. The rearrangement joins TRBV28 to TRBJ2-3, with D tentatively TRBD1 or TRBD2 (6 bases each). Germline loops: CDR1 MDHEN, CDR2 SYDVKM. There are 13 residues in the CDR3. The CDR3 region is CASTGGAGDTQYF. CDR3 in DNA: TGTGCGAGCACCGGGGGCGCTGGAGATACGCAGTATTTT.

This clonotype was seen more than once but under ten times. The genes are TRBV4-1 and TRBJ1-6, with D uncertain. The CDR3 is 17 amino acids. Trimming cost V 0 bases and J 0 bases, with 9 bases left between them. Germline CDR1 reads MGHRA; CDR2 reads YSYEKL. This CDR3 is CASSQEPRSSYNSPLHF. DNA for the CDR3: TGCGCCAGCAGCCAAGAGCCGAGGAGCTCCTATAATTCACCCCTCCACTTT.

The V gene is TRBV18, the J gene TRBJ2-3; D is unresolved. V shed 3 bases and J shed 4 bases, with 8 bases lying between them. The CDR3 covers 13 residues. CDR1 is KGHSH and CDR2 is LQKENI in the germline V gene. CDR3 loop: CASSPGVADTQYF. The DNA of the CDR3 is TGTGCCAGCTCACCTGGGGTGGCAGATACGCAGTATTTT.

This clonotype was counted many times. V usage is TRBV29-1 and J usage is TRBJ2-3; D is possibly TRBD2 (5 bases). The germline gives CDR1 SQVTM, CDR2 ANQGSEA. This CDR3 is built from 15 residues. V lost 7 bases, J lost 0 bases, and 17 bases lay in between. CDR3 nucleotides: TGCAGCGCCGCTGTGGAGAGGACTAGCACAGATACGCAGTATTTT. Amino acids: CSAAVERTSTDTQYF.

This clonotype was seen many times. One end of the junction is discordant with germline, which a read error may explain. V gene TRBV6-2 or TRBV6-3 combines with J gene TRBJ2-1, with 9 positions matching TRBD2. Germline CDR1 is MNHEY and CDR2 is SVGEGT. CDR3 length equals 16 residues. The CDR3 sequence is CASTYVGLANYNEQFF. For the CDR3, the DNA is TGTGCCAGCACTTACGTGGGACTAGCTAACTACAATGAGCAGTTCTTC.

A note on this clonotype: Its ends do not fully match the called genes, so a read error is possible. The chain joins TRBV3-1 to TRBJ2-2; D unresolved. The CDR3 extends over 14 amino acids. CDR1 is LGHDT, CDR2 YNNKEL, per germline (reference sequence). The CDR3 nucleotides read TGTGCCAGCAGCCAAGATTGGAACGCCGGGGAGCTGTTTTTT. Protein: CASSQDWNAGELFF.

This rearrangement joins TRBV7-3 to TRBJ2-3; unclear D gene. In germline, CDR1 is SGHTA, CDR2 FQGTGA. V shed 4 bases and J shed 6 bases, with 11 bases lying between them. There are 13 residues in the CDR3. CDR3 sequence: CASSYRLGDTQYF. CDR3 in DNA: TGTGCCAGCAGCTATCGACTGGGGGATACGCAGTATTTT.